These 25 T cell receptor beta chains share one sample of origin, sequenced in a study of blood T cell repertoires in COVID-19 (dated by TCRdb to the early 2020s). Library preparation employed the immunoSEQ multiplex PCR assay. Held by TCRdb, this immuneACCESS table contains in-frame sequences only and omits some clones. Under half of the omission traces to an unresolved V gene where checked; the cause of the rest is unknown. Recorded for this sample are about 130,000 clones; 85% of them occurred a single time. Of the sample, around 27% is held by the ten largest clones. Specimen: peripheral blood. All receptors derive from a woman older than 75 with acute or convalescent COVID-19.

The chain combines TRBV19 with TRBJ1-5, with 10 bases that match TRBD1. In germline, CDR1 is LNHDA, CDR2 SQIVND (reference sequence). This CDR3 comprises 14 residues. Unmatched junction bases numbered 4, after V lost 6 bases and J lost 5 bases. CDR3 amino acids: CASRRTGGYQPQHF. Here the CDR3 DNA reads TGTGCCAGTAGGAGGACAGGGGGTTATCAGCCCCAGCATTTT.

This chain uses TRBV7-8 with TRBJ2-1; 9 bases are a match to TRBD2. The CDR3 covers 14 residues. Germline CDR1 reads SGHVS; CDR2 reads FQNEAQ. V dropped 3 bases and J dropped 6; count of bases not matched to a gene: 3. CDR3 sequence: CASSFQAGGNEQFF. DNA for the CDR3: TGTGCCAGCAGCTTTCAAGCGGGGGGCAATGAGCAGTTCTTC.

V is TRBV12-5 and J is TRBJ1-5; D may be TRBD1 (5 bases). CDR3 length: 14 residues. Germline V gene sequence: CDR1 LGHNT, CDR2 FRNRAP. V was pared by 3 bases and J by 2 bases, with 8 bases between. CDR3 region: CASGFSGRNQPQHF. The CDR3 DNA reads as TGTGCTAGTGGTTTTTCAGGGCGCAATCAGCCCCAGCATTTT.

To note about this clone: Other DNA sequences in this specimen translate into the identical CDR3. The chain couples TRBV18 to TRBJ1-5; D perhaps matches TRBD1 (5 bases). Germline lookup yields CDR1 KGHSH and CDR2 LQKENI. The CDR3 consists of 13 residues. V was clipped by 3 bases and J by 5 bases, with 8 bases between them. The CDR3 DNA reads as TGTGCCAGCTCACCCCGGGGGGATCAGCCCCAGCATTTT. It is translated as CASSPRGDQPQHF.

The chain uses TRBV7-9 and TRBJ1-2; D not certain. Germline CDR1 reads SEHNR; CDR2 reads FQNEAQ (reference sequence). This CDR3 spans 15 amino acids. V was trimmed by 0 bases and J by 8 bases, leaving 16 bases between them. The chain's CDR3 is CASSLAQLPHAGYTF. The CDR3, as DNA: TGTGCCAGCAGCTTAGCGCAACTGCCCCATGCGGGCTACACCTTC.

This chain joins TRBV6-5 and TRBJ2-3, with a weak D call TRBD1 (5 bases). Trimming took off 0 bases at V and 4 bases at J, with 8 bases between the two ends. The germline V gene has CDR1 MNHEY and CDR2 SVGAGI. The CDR3 is made up of 14 amino acids. Here the CDR3 DNA reads TGTGCCAGCAGTTACTCCTCAGGGCCAGATACGCAGTATTTT. Encoded protein: CASSYSSGPDTQYF.

The chain couples TRBV2 to TRBJ1-3; 8 nucleotides match TRBD1. Losses at the gene ends were 3 bases for V and 8 bases for J; bases not matched to a gene: 6. This CDR3 region has 14 residues. Germline V gene data show CDR1 as SNHLY and CDR2 as FYNNEI. The CDR3 is CASSDRDRGDTIYF. The CDR3, as DNA: TGTGCCAGCAGTGACCGAGACAGGGGAGACACCATATATTTT.

The rearrangement links TRBV5-1 to TRBJ2-1; 11 bases match TRBD2. This CDR3 comprises 18 residues. V gave up 3 bases and J gave up 0 bases; unmatched junction bases: 8. In germline, CDR1 is SGHRS, CDR2 YFSETQ. The DNA for the CDR3 is TGCGCCAGCAGCTCCCTAGCGGGGGGAGGGCGCTCCTACAATGAGCAGTTCTTC. Protein product: CASSSLAGGGRSYNEQFF. The whole variable domain, remainder taken from reference TRBV5-1 and TRBJ2-1, is KAGVTQTPRYLIKTRGQQVTLSCSPISGHRSVSWYQQTPGQGLQFLFEYFSETQRNKGNFPGRFSGRQFSNSRSEMNVSTLELGDSALYLCASSSLAGGGRSYNEQFFGPGTRLTVL.

The chain is built from TRBV7-2 and TRBJ1-4; D may be TRBD1 (5 bases). Looked up from germline, CDR1 is SGHTA and CDR2 is FQGNSA. Trimming cost V 2 bases and J 6 bases, with 10 bases left between them. The CDR3 contains 14 residues. The chain's CDR3 is CASSLRWGDEKLFF. In DNA form, the CDR3 reads TGTGCCAGCAGCTTAAGGTGGGGGGATGAAAAACTGTTTTTT.

The chain employs TRBV7-9 and TRBJ2-2, with no clear D. The CDR3 loop spans 13 amino acids. V was cut by 2 bases and J by 5 bases, with 6 bases left in between. Germline assignment: CDR1 SEHNR and CDR2 FQNEAQ (reference sequence). The chain's CDR3 is CASSLRETGELFF. DNA of the CDR3: TGTGCCAGCAGCTTACGCGAGACCGGGGAGCTGTTTTTT.

V gene TRBV24-1 combines with J gene TRBJ1-2; D call uncertain. The CDR3 has 12 amino acids. CDR1 and CDR2 (germline): KGHDR, SFDVKD. V shed 4 bases and J shed 5 bases, with 7 bases lying between them. The CDR3 coding sequence is TGTGCCACCAGTGACGGGAGGTATGGCTACACCTTC. Encoded protein: CATSDGRYGYTF.

V and J are TRBV3-1 (or the pseudogene TRBV3-2) and TRBJ2-2; the D gene is possibly TRBD1 (6 bases). Germline lookup yields CDR1 LGHDT and CDR2 YNNKEL (reference sequence). The V end lost 6 bases, the J end lost 0 bases, and 11 bases lay between the germline ends. The CDR3 has 15 residues. The DNA of the CDR3 is TGTGCCAGCAGGTCCGGGACAACGAACACCGGGGAGCTGTTTTTT. Its protein is CASRSGTTNTGELFF.

The CDR3 reads CASSLRTSGGAQETQYF. DNA of the CDR3: TGCGCCAGCAGCTTGCGGACTAGCGGGGGGGCACAGGAGACCCAGTACTTC. The chain uses TRBV5-1 and TRBJ2-5; 15 bases fit TRBD2. CDR1 and CDR2 (germline): SGHRS, YFSETQ. J gave up 5 bases and V 1 base, and 6 bases lay outside the gene matches. This CDR3 has 17 residues.

This clone was seen only a few times. CDR3 in amino acids: CASSLQIHMGYTF. In DNA form, the CDR3 reads TGTGCCAGCAGCTTACAGATTCACATGGGCTACACCTTC. The chain joins TRBV7-2 to TRBJ1-2; D unclear. This CDR3 is built from 13 residues. Trimming took 2 bases from V and 8 from J, leaving 12 bases between them. CDR1 and CDR2 (germline): SGHTA, FQGNSA. Drawing the rest from reference TRBV7-2 and TRBJ1-2, the complete variable domain is GAGVSQSPSNKVTEKGKDVELRCDPISGHTALYWYRQSLGQGLEFLIYFQGNSAPDKSGLPSDRFSAERTGGSVSTLTIQRTQQEDSAVYLCASSLQIHMGYTFGSGTRLTVV.

The genes are TRBV7-9 and TRBJ1-5, with TRBD1 matching over 7 bases. The CDR3 runs to 14 residues. CDR1 and CDR2 (germline): SEHNR, FQNEAQ (reference sequence). Unmatched junction bases numbered 10, after V lost 7 bases and J lost 7 bases. Here the CDR3 reads CASTLAGGQQPQHF. DNA for the CDR3: TGTGCCAGCACCCTCGCGGGGGGACAGCAGCCCCAGCATTTT.

This clone was seen only once. The chain is built from TRBV5-1 and TRBJ2-7; the match to TRBD1 covers 9 bases. The CDR3 contains 14 residues. Germline CDR1 SGHRS, CDR2 YFSETQ. With V trimmed by 4 bases and J by 2 bases, 4 bases remained unmatched. Here the CDR3 reads CASSPGTGPYEQYF. CDR3 sequence (DNA): TGCGCCAGCAGCCCTGGGACAGGGCCCTACGAGCAGTACTTC.

Comments on this clone: The same CDR3 also results from other DNA sequences found in this sample. The chain uses TRBV18 and TRBJ1-1; the D gene is possibly TRBD1 (6 bases). V lost 4 bases, J lost 5 bases, and 8 bases lay in between. The CDR3 contains 12 residues. Germline CDR1 reads KGHSH; CDR2 reads LQKENI. CDR3 nucleotides: TGTGCCAGCTCACACAGGGATACTGAAGCTTTCTTT. It codes for CASSHRDTEAFF. The complete variable domain, with remaining parts taken from reference TRBV18 and TRBJ1-1, reads NAGVMQNPRHLVRRRGQEARLRCSPMKGHSHVYWYRQLPEEGLKFMVYLQKENIIDESGMPKERFSAEFPKEGPSILRIQQVVRGDSAAYFCASSHRDTEAFFGQGTRLTVV.

This CDR3 reads CASSLLQGSGTDTQYF. CDR3 DNA sequence: TGCGCCAGCAGCTTACTACAGGGGTCGGGCACAGATACGCAGTATTTT. The chain carries TRBV5-1 and TRBJ2-3; TRBD1 matches 7 bases. The trim removed 2 bases at V and 1 base at J, leaving 7 bases unmatched. Germline-derived CDR1 and CDR2 are SGHRS and YFSETQ. CDR3 size: 16 residues.

The chain couples TRBV18 to TRBJ1-2; no firm D call. V gave up 2 bases and J gave up 6 bases, with 19 bases separating them. Germline CDR1 reads KGHSH; CDR2 reads LQKENI. This CDR3 has 16 residues. The CDR3 sequence is CASSPRNKNSLDGYTF. CDR3 in DNA: TGTGCCAGCTCACCAAGAAATAAAAACAGCCTGGATGGCTACACCTTC.

This CDR3 reads CASSYRGRPSLNSPLHF. The CDR3 DNA follows: TGTGCCAGCAGTTACCGGGGGAGGCCGTCTTTGAATTCACCCCTCCACTTT. This chain connects TRBV6-2 or TRBV6-3 to TRBJ1-6, with a possible D match to TRBD1 (5 bases). Trimming shortened V by 2 bases and J by 7 bases, and 18 bases separated the two germline ends. Germline CDR1 and CDR2: MNHEY and SVGEGT. The CDR3 loop spans 17 amino acids.

J is TRBJ2-1 and V is TRBV11-3; D not resolved. The CDR3 covers 13 residues. Between the trimmed V and J ends, which lost 8 bases and 10 bases, there was a span of 18 bases. Germline CDR1 and CDR2: SGHNT and YENEEA. CDR3 bases: TGTGCCAGCGCCGCGAACTCCCGGAGCGAGCAGTTCTTC. Protein sequence: CASAANSRSEQFF.

The chain recombines TRBV5-1 with TRBJ1-1, with no clear D. Germline lookup yields CDR1 SGHRS and CDR2 YFSETQ. Deletions cut 0 bases from V and 1 base from J, with 19 bases between. This CDR3 is 18 amino acids long. The CDR3 here is CASSLASPFRPENTEAFF. The CDR3 nucleotides are TGCGCCAGCAGCTTGGCCTCCCCATTCAGGCCGGAGAACACTGAAGCTTTCTTT.

The rearrangement uses TRBV18 and TRBJ1-5, with 9 bases aligning to TRBD1. CDR1 and CDR2 (germline): KGHSH, LQKENI. The junction had 0 bases not matched to a gene; V was cut back by 3 bases and J by 6 bases. This CDR3 contains 13 residues. CDR3: CASSPDRGQPQHF. Written as DNA, the CDR3 is TGTGCCAGCTCACCGGACAGGGGTCAGCCCCAGCATTTT.

V is TRBV9 and J is TRBJ2-2, with 8 bases matching TRBD1. This CDR3 contains 15 residues. J was trimmed by 4 bases and V by 2 bases; bases with no gene match: 4. Per germline, CDR1 SGDLS and CDR2 YYNGEE. The CDR3 DNA reads TGTGCCAGCAGCGTCACAGGGGGGACCACCGGGGAGCTGTTTTTT. Translation gives CASSVTGGTTGELFF.

This clone was observed a single time. V gene TRBV18 combines with J gene TRBJ1-2; D possibly corresponds to TRBD1 (5 bases). V shed 0 bases and J shed 6 bases, with 11 bases lying between them. The CDR3 covers 14 residues. Germline CDR1 KGHSH, CDR2 LQKENI. As DNA, the CDR3 is TGTGCCAGCTCACCACCGGTCAAGGGGCATGGCTACACCTTC. Amino acids: CASSPPVKGHGYTF.